The entry that follows covers one T cell receptor (beta chain) sequence. The table lists this clone with many counts. What antigen it recognizes has not been identified. One junction end does not reproduce the germline sequence, and a read error may be involved. The read halts 3 residues ahead of the CDR3 end, with the missing end drawn from the germline J gene. For sequencing, equivalent amounts of genomic DNA were input from CVID and control samples. For every sample, a 60 bp segment covering the rearranged TCRbeta CDR3 region was amplified and then sequenced. The immunoSEQ assay, a bias-corrected multiplex PCR combined with high-throughput sequencing, was used for TCRbeta amplification. In the paper's pipeline: Every unique nucleotide sequence was considered a clone and was annotated with V, D and J genes, copy number and frequency. Sequences were labeled productive if in frame, and non-productive if out of frame or containing stop codons. As previously described, Shannon's entropy was used to calculate clonality. Mean CDR3 Kyte-Doolittle hydropathy was derived from the predicted amino acid sequences of productive clones. Using the R hclust function, scaled V gene usage was clustered hierarchically with Manhattan distance and complete linkage. Sharing of clones by CDR3 amino acid sequence was evaluated by resampling 12 repertoires per group over 100 rounds. The repertoires were searched for about 70 published EBV-specific and fewer than 250 published CMV-specific TCRbeta sequences. A couple of CVID samples yielding fewer than 10,000 sequences were excluded from analysis, leaving approximately 46 CVID repertoires. TCRdb took this table from immuneACCESS and kept in-frame rearrangements with V and J called. Such tables lack part of the clones; where checked against another copy, unresolved V genes explain under half of the gap, and the rest is unexplained. V and J calls and clone size are copied from that table; D and trimming were computed from the DNA. The table records some 42,000 clones for this sample, and not one of them appears only once. Approximately 1.4% of the sample comes from the top ten.

This sample is drawn from a study of T cell clonality in common variable immunodeficiency (dated by TCRdb to 2015 to 2017). Results and caveats for the whole study, not just this receptor: Even though DNA input was the same, control samples had an average of about 80,000 unique sequences each, compared with roughly 30,000 in CVID samples. Patient heterogeneity within the CVID cohort put limits on correlating repertoire features with clinical complications. Fewer deletions and N-nucleotide insertions were reportedly observed in CVID TCRbeta sequences, and highly modified clones with 13 or more V deletions were reportedly absent from CVID TCRbeta sequences. CVID subjects shared fewer TCRbeta clones with each other than healthy controls did (p < 0.0001). The authors noted that sequencing repertoires of T cell subpopulations would be needed to clarify what caused the increased clonality in CVID. TCRbeta clonality was higher in CVID subjects than in healthy controls (t-test p = 0.018), and the increase was most characteristic of about a third of subjects.

Most of the CVID patients and most of the healthy controls were of Caucasian heritage. Heparinized peripheral whole blood samples of roughly 5 to 8.5 ml were obtained from each donor. Genomic DNA from adults with common variable immune deficiency (CVID) and from healthy adult controls was used to sequence TCRbeta CDR3 repertoires. The control group comprised roughly 22 healthy adult volunteers, some 12 female and approximately 10 male, aged roughly 23 to 70 years with a mean age of around 32. Diluted blood was density-centrifuged over Hypaque 1077 or Ficoll-Paque to isolate peripheral blood mononuclear cells. Genomic DNA was extracted from unsorted mononuclear cells by Qiagen column purification or by a centrifugation-based method. CDR1 SSHAT and CDR2 FNYEAQ are derived from the germline V gene (reference sequence). The CDR3 contains 16 residues, cysteine and phenylalanine counted. Of the CDR3's DNA, 39 bases were read; they are in frame from base 1.

The sequence is built from TRBV7-7 and TRBJ2-1, with TRBD2 matching 13 junction bases. The TCR sequence derives from a person between 18 and 75 years old in good health. Source material: peripheral blood mononuclear cells. The DNA read from the CDR3 is TGTGCTAGCAGCCCGCGGACTAGCGGGAGTTTCAATGAG. It codes for CASSPRTSGSFNE. The full CDR3 sequence reads CASSPRTSGSFNEQFF. Here the CDR3 is joined to the reference TRBV7-7 and TRBJ2-1 genes, and the full variable domain is: GAGVSQSPRYKVTKRGQDVTLRCDPISSHATLYWYQQALGQGPEFLTYFNYEAQPDKSGLPSDRFSAERPEGSISTLTIQRTEQRDSAMYRCASSPRTSGSFNEQFFGPGTRLTVL.